These T cell receptor beta chains were read from a single sample in a study of immune characteristics of hereditary and idiopathic chronic pancreatitis. The table came from immunoSEQ multiplex PCR; TCRdb's copy has only in-frame clones and leaves some out. The sample shows about 420 clones, about 65% of them seen only once. Sequenced input: pancreas tissue. The source is a human donor who was a deceased organ donor serving as a healthy control. CDR3s include the opening cysteine and the closing phenylalanine or tryptophan. A D gene is named only where the DNA matches it firmly. The size field is filled for only some rows; it gives once, few, many or a size class.

TRBJ2-3,NA,NA,TRBV19,TGTGCCAGTACCATGGCTAGCGACAGGGGCACAGATACGCAGTATTTT,CASTMASDRGTDTQYF
TRBJ2-3,once,NA,TRBV7-9,TGTGCCAGCAGCGACCTAGCGACAGATACGCAGTATTTT,CASSDLATDTQYF
TRBJ2-7,NA,NA,TRBV30,TGTGCCGTGGACAGCTACGAGCAGTACTTC,CAVDSYEQYF
TRBJ2-7,hyperexpanded,TRBD2,TRBV6-5,TGTGCCAGCAGTCTAGGACTAGAAGTTACCTACGAGCAGTACTTC,CASSLGLEVTYEQYF
TRBJ2-3,NA,NA,TRBV5-1,TGCGCCAGCAGCTTGGAACCAGGGTCGGGCGCAGATACGCAGTATTTT,CASSLEPGSGADTQYF
TRBJ2-1,large,NA,TRBV29-1,TGCAGCGTTGAAGAGGGGGCCCGAACCTCCTACAATGAGCAGTTCTTC,CSVEEGARTSYNEQFF
TRBJ1-1,NA,NA,TRBV29-1,TGCAGCCCAGGGACGGACGGGAACACTGAAGCTTTCTTT,CSPGTDGNTEAFF
TRBJ2-3,NA,TRBD2,TRBV19,TGTGCCAGTATGAGGCTAGCGGGGGGATACACAGATACGCAGTATTTT,CASMRLAGGYTDTQYF
TRBJ2-1,NA,NA,TRBV3-1/TRBV3-2,TGTGCCAGCAGCCAAGAGGGGTTGGGTGAGCAGTTCTTC,CASSQEGLGEQFF
TRBJ1-1,large,NA,TRBV6-5,TGTGCCAGCAGTCTGGGGCTCGAGGCGAACACTGAAGCTTTCTTT,CASSLGLEANTEAFF
TRBJ2-1,NA,TRBD1,TRBV3-1/TRBV3-2,TGTGCCAGCAGCCAAGCAGGGGGCAATGAGCAGTTCTTC,CASSQAGGNEQFF
TRBJ1-2,NA,NA,TRBV6-5,TGTGCCAGCAGTTGGGACGGGGGGGCATATGGCTACACCTTC,CASSWDGGAYGYTF
TRBJ2-7,NA,TRBD2,TRBV9,TGTGCCAGCAGCGTAGATAGCGGGAGCTACGAGCAGTACTTC,CASSVDSGSYEQYF
TRBJ1-2,NA,TRBD1,TRBV6-5,TGTGCCAGCGGAGCAGGGGGCAATGACTATGGCTACACCTTC,CASGAGGNDYGYTF
TRBJ2-3,once,TRBD2,TRBV9,TGTGCCAGCAGCGTAGAATCAGCGGGAGGTAGCACAGATACGCAGTATTTT,CASSVESAGGSTDTQYF
TRBJ2-1,NA,TRBD2,TRBV11-3,TGTGCCAGCAGCTTAGGACTTACTAGCGGAGTATACAATGAGCAGTTCTTC,CASSLGLTSGVYNEQFF
TRBJ1-2,NA,TRBD1,TRBV4-2,TGTGCCAGCAGCCAGGATAGGGACAGGGGAGTCGGCTACACCTTC,CASSQDRDRGVGYTF
TRBJ1-1,NA,NA,TRBV10-1,TGCGCCAGTAGGGGAAGCCGGGGGGACACTGAAGCTTTCTTT,CASRGSRGDTEAFF
TRBJ2-2,once,NA,TRBV6-2/TRBV6-3,TGTGCCAGCAGTTACGACAACACCGGGGAGCTGTTTTTT,CASSYDNTGELFF
TRBJ1-4,NA,TRBD1,TRBV7-6,TGTGCCAGCAGAAGACAGGGTGGGACTAATGAAAAACTGTTTTTT,CASRRQGGTNEKLFF
TRBJ2-7,few,NA,TRBV6-2/TRBV6-3,TGTGCCAGCAGTTATCAAAACACCGACAGCCTCTCCTACGAGCAGTACTTC,CASSYQNTDSLSYEQYF
TRBJ2-7,NA,TRBD1,TRBV19,TGTGCCAGTAGCCTGGACAGGGGCGCCTACGAGCAGTACTTC,CASSLDRGAYEQYF
TRBJ2-7,NA,NA,TRBV12-3/TRBV12-4,TGTGCCAGCAGTTCACTTGGCTACGAGCAGTACTTC,CASSSLGYEQYF
TRBJ1-6,NA,NA,TRBV20-1,TGCAGTGCTAAACAGGGTTCACCCCTCCACTTT,CSAKQGSPLHF
TRBJ1-5,NA,NA,TRBV19,TGTGCCAGTAGTATCTACCATACTCAGCCCCAGCATTTT,CASSIYHTQPQHF